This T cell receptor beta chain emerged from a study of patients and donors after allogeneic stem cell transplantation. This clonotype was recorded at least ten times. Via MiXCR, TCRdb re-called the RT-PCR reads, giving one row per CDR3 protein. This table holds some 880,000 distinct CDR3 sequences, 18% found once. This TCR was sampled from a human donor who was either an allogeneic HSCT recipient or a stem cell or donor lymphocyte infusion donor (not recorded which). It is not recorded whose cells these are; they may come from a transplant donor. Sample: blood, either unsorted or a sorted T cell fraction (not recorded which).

This CDR3 reads CASSLRMPPNTEAFF. Written as DNA, the CDR3 is TGTGCCAGCAGCTTACGTATGCCCCCGAACACTGAAGCTTTCTTT. The chain employs TRBV7-2 and TRBJ1-1; D unclear. Trimming removed 2 bases at V and 1 base at J, with 11 bases between. The V gene's germline CDR1 is SGHTA and CDR2 FQGNSA. The CDR3 runs 15 residues.